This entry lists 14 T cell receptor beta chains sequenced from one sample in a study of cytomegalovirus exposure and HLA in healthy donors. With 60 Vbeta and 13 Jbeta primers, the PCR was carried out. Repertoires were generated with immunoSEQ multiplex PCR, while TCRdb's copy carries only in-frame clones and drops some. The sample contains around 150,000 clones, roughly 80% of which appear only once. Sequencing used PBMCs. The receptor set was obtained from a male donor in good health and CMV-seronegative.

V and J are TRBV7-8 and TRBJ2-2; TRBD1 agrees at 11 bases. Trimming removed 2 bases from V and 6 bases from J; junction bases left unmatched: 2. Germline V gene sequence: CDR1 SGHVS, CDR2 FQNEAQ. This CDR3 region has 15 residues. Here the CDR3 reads CASSLRTGGSGELFF. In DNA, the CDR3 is TGTGCCAGCAGCTTACGGACAGGGGGCTCCGGGGAGCTGTTTTTT.

In DNA, the CDR3 is TGTGCCAGCAGTCCCCGAGGGGGAGCGGGACTAACCGGGGAGCTGTTTTTT. Translating it yields CASSPRGGAGLTGELFF. The chain employs TRBV7-3 and TRBJ2-2; TRBD2 is a possible D gene (7 bases). CDR1 and CDR2 (germline): SGHTA, FQGTGA. The CDR3 consists of 17 residues. V lost 6 bases and J lost 5, with 22 bases in between.

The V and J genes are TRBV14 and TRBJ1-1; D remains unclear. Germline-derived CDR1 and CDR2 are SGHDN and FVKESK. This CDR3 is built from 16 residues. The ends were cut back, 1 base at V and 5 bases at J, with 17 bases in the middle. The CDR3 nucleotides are TGTGCCAGCAGCCAAGGGTTCCATGCGAGTCTGACTGAAGCTTTCTTT. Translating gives CASSQGFHASLTEAFF. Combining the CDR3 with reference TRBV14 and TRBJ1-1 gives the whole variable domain EAGVTQFPSHSVIEKGQTVTLRCDPISGHDNLYWYRRVMGKEIKFLLHFVKESKQDESGMPNNRFLAERTGGTYSTLKVQPAELEDSGVYFCASSQGFHASLTEAFFGQGTRLTVV.

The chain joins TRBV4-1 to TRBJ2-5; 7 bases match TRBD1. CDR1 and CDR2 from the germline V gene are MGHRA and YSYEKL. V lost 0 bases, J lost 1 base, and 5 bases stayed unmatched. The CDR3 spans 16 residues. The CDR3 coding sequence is TGCGCCAGCAGCCAAGATCCGGGACAGATCCAAGAGACCCAGTACTTC. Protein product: CASSQDPGQIQETQYF.

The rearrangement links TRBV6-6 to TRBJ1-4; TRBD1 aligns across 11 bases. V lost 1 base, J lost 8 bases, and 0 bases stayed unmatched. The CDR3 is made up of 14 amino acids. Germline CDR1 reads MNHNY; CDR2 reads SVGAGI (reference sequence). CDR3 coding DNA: TGTGCCAGCAGTTACTGGGACAGGGGGGAAAAACTGTTTTTT. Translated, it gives CASSYWDRGEKLFF.

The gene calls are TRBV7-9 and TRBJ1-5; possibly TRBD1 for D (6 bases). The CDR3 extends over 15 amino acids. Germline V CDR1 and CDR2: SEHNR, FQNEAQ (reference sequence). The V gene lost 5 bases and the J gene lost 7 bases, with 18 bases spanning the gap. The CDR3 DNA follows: TGTGCCAGCAGCCCCGTAGGGGGGGTCCTCCAGCCCCAGCATTTT. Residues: CASSPVGGVLQPQHF. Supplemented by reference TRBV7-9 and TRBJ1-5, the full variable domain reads DTGVSQNPRHKITKRGQNVTFRCDPISEHNRLYWYRQTLGQGPEFLTYFQNEAQLEKSRLLSDRFSAERPKGSFSTLEIQRTEQGDSAMYLCASSPVGGVLQPQHFGDGTRLSIL.

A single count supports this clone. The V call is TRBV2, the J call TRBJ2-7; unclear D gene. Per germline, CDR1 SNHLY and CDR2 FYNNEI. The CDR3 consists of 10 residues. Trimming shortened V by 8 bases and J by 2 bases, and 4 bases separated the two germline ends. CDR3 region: CASGTYEQYF. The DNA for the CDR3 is TGTGCCAGCGGCACCTACGAGCAGTACTTC.

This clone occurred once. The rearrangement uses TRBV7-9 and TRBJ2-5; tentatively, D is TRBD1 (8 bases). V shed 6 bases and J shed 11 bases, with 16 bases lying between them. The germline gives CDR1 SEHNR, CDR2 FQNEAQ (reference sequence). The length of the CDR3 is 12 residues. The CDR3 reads CASSGQGGEQYF. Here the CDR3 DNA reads TGTGCCAGCAGTGGACAGGGAGGGGAGCAGTACTTC.

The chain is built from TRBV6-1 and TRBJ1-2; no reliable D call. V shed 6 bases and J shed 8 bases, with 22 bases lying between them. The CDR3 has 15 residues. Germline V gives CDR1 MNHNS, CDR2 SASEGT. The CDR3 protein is CASRVGGSTSGGYTF. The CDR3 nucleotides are TGTGCCAGCAGGGTGGGAGGGTCTACGTCGGGCGGCTACACCTTC.

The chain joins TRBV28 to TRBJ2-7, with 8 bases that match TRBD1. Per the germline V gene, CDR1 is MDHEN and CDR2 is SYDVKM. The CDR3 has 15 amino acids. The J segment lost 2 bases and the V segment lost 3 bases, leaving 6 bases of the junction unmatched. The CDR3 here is CASSFYDRGAYEQYF. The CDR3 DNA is TGTGCCAGCAGTTTCTACGACAGGGGAGCCTACGAGCAGTACTTC.

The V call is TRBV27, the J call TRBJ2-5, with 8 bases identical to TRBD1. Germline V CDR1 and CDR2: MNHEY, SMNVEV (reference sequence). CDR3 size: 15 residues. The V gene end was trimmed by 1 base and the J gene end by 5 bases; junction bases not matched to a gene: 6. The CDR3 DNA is TGTGCCAGCAGTTTATTGCAGGGGGCCAAGGAGACCCAGTACTTC. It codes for CASSLLQGAKETQYF.

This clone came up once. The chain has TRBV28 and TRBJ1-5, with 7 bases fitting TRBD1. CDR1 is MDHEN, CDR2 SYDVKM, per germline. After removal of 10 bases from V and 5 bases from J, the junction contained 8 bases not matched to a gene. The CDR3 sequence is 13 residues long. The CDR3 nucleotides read TGTGCCACTCGGACAGGAACATATCAGCCCCAGCATTTT. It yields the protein CATRTGTYQPQHF.

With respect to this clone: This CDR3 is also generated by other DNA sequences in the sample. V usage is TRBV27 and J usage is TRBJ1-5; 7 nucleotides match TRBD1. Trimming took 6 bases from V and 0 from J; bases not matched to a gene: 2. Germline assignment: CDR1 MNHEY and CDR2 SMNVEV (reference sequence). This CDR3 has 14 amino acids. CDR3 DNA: TGTGCCAGCAGGGGACAGCCTAGCAATCAGCCCCAGCATTTT. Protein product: CASRGQPSNQPQHF.

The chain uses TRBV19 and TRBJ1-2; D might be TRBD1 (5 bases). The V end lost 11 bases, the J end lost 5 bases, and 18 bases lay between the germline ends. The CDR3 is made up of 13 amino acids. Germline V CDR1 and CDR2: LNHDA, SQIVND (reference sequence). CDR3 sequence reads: CASGAGQAYGYTF. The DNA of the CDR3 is TGTGCCTCTGGGGCGGGGCAGGCTTATGGCTACACCTTC.